A selection of T cell receptor beta chains follows, all from one sample in a study of HIV-infected patients and healthy controls. TCRdb re-derived calls from the 5' RACE reads in MiXCR, one entry per CDR3 protein. The data contain 65,000 to 70,000 distinct CDR3 sequences, about 16% of them seen just once; the ten biggest clones take up under 6%. Sequencing was carried out using CD4+ T cells from blood. The receptors here all came from a human donor in good health. CDR3s include the opening cysteine and the closing phenylalanine or tryptophan. A D gene is named only where the DNA matches it firmly. The listing skips clone size in some rows; elsewhere it reads once, few, many or a size class.

D: NA
size: few
J: TRBJ2-7
V: TRBV7-2
CDR3: CASSNFYEQYF
DNA: TGTGCCAGCAGCAATTTCTACGAGCAGTACTTC

D: TRBD1
size: many
J: TRBJ1-6
V: TRBV7-9
CDR3: CASSLLGQGTNSPLHF
DNA: TGTGCCAGCAGCTTATTGGGACAGGGGACAAATTCACCCCTCCACTTT

D: TRBD2
size: NA
J: TRBJ2-1
V: TRBV24-1
CDR3: CATSEKGLGGYNEQFF
DNA: TGTGCCACCAGTGAGAAGGGACTAGGGGGCTACAATGAGCAGTTCTTC

D: NA
size: NA
J: TRBJ2-1
V: TRBV20-1
CDR3: CSASYQGFSYNEQFF
DNA: TGCAGTGCTAGTTATCAGGGGTTCTCCTACAATGAGCAGTTCTTC

D: NA
size: NA
J: TRBJ1-4
V: TRBV20-1
CDR3: CSASGSGPEGATNEKLFF
DNA: TGCAGTGCTAGCGGGTCCGGCCCCGAGGGTGCAACTAATGAAAAACTGTTTTTT

D: TRBD1
size: NA
J: TRBJ1-6
V: TRBV20-1
CDR3: CSATRDSGITSPLHF
DNA: TGCAGTGCCACCCGGGACAGTGGGATTACTTCACCCCTCCACTTT

D: TRBD1
size: NA
J: TRBJ2-7
V: TRBV5-1
CDR3: CASSLQGAFSYEQYF
DNA: TGCGCCAGCAGCTTACAGGGGGCTTTCTCCTACGAGCAGTACTTC

D: NA
size: NA
J: TRBJ2-3
V: TRBV7-3
CDR3: CAGTGFGTDTQYF
DNA: TGTGCCGGAACGGGTTTTGGCACAGATACGCAGTATTTT

D: NA
size: few
J: TRBJ1-1
V: TRBV18
CDR3: CASSGSGGNTEAFF
DNA: TGTGCCAGCTCAGGAAGTGGGGGGAACACTGAAGCTTTCTTT

D: TRBD1
size: NA
J: TRBJ2-5
V: TRBV19
CDR3: CASSIRGGAGLETQYF
DNA: TGTGCCAGTAGTATCAGAGGGGGCGCCGGGCTAGAGACCCAGTACTTC

D: NA
size: many
J: TRBJ1-1
V: TRBV6-2/TRBV6-3
CDR3: CASSLRGFAEAFF
DNA: TGTGCCAGCAGTCTTAGGGGGTTTGCTGAAGCTTTCTTT

D: TRBD1
size: many
J: TRBJ1-2
V: TRBV5-1
CDR3: CASSPTGQGSYGYTF
DNA: TGCGCCAGCAGCCCTACCGGACAGGGGAGCTATGGCTACACCTTC

D: NA
size: NA
J: TRBJ2-7
V: TRBV11-3
CDR3: CASSRDGEMHEQYF
DNA: TGTGCCAGCAGCCGTGACGGGGAGATGCACGAGCAGTACTTC

D: NA
size: few
J: TRBJ2-3
V: TRBV20-1
CDR3: CSARHYTSTDTQYF
DNA: TGCAGTGCTAGACACTACACTAGCACAGATACGCAGTATTTT

D: NA
size: few
J: TRBJ2-1
V: TRBV18
CDR3: CASSPPQDYNEQFF
DNA: TGTGCCAGCTCACCACCGCAAGACTACAATGAGCAGTTCTTC

D: NA
size: NA
J: TRBJ2-1
V: TRBV3-2
CDR3: CASSQAILWTGEWNEQFF
DNA: TGTGCCAGCAGCCAAGCGATACTCTGGACGGGGGAGTGGAATGAGCAGTTCTTC

D: NA
size: NA
J: TRBJ2-3
V: TRBV7-2
CDR3: CASSTTPLLRTDTQYF
DNA: TGTGCCAGCAGCACAACCCCCTTACTCCGAACAGATACGCAGTATTTT

D: NA
size: many
J: TRBJ1-2
V: TRBV28
CDR3: CASSLSGQGSGYTF
DNA: TGTGCCAGCAGTTTATCCGGGCAGGGCAGCGGCTACACCTTC

D: NA
size: many
J: TRBJ2-3
V: TRBV5-1
CDR3: CASSLKDTQYF
DNA: TGCGCCAGCAGCTTGAAGGATACGCAGTATTTT

D: TRBD1
size: NA
J: TRBJ2-2
V: TRBV28
CDR3: CASSGTGITANTGELFF
DNA: TGTGCCAGCAGTGGGACAGGGATAACGGCGAACACCGGGGAGCTGTTTTTT

D: TRBD2
size: few
J: TRBJ2-1
V: TRBV7-9
CDR3: CASSWGGGVGYNEQFF
DNA: TGTGCCAGCAGCTGGGGGGGTGGCGTGGGGTACAATGAGCAGTTCTTC

D: TRBD1
size: few
J: TRBJ2-7
V: TRBV3-1
CDR3: CASSQGQGGEQYF
DNA: TGTGCCAGCAGCCAAGGACAGGGGGGTGAGCAGTACTTC

D: NA
size: few
J: TRBJ2-3
V: TRBV11-2
CDR3: CASSPSAVTDTQYF
DNA: TGTGCCAGCAGCCCATCAGCTGTCACAGATACGCAGTATTTT

D: NA
size: NA
J: TRBJ2-7
V: TRBV10-2
CDR3: CASSDGAEQYF
DNA: TGCGCCAGCAGTGATGGGGCCGAGCAGTACTTC

D: NA
size: NA
J: TRBJ2-5
V: TRBV24-1
CDR3: CATSDLDADQETQYF
DNA: TGTGCCACCAGTGATTTGGACGCAGACCAAGAGACCCAGTACTTC

D: NA
size: NA
J: TRBJ2-1
V: TRBV29-1
CDR3: CSVEVLQILLYNEQFF
DNA: TGCAGCGTTGAGGTTCTCCAAATACTACTTTACAATGAGCAGTTCTTC

D: NA
size: many
J: TRBJ1-1
V: TRBV29-1
CDR3: CSAQRGGNTEAFF
DNA: TGCAGCGCACAGAGGGGGGGGAACACTGAAGCTTTCTTT

D: NA
size: few
J: TRBJ2-5
V: TRBV5-4
CDR3: CASSLEGRGDLKTQYF
DNA: TGTGCCAGCAGCTTGGAAGGCAGGGGGGATTTGAAGACCCAGTACTTC

D: NA
size: few
J: TRBJ2-3
V: TRBV19
CDR3: CASSGGWSTDTQYF
DNA: TGTGCCAGTAGTGGAGGCTGGAGCACAGATACGCAGTATTTT

D: NA
size: NA
J: TRBJ2-7
V: TRBV5-1
CDR3: CASSLAFGGTYEQYF
DNA: TGCGCCAGCAGCTTGGCGTTTGGGGGGACCTACGAGCAGTACTTC

D: TRBD2
size: few
J: TRBJ2-3
V: TRBV18
CDR3: CASSPAGDSTDTQYF
DNA: TGTGCCAGCTCACCTGCGGGGGATAGCACAGATACGCAGTATTTT

D: NA
size: NA
J: TRBJ2-5
V: TRBV24-1
CDR3: CATSDSVIQETQYF
DNA: TGTGCCACCAGTGATTCTGTGATTCAAGAGACCCAGTACTTC

D: TRBD1
size: NA
J: TRBJ1-2
V: TRBV20-1
CDR3: CSAPPGQGAWYTF
DNA: TGCAGTGCACCCCCTGGGCAGGGGGCTTGGTACACCTTC

D: NA
size: once
J: TRBJ2-7
V: TRBV19
CDR3: CASSMGNSYEQYF
DNA: TGTGCCAGTAGTATGGGAAACTCCTACGAGCAGTACTTC

D: NA
size: NA
J: TRBJ2-5
V: TRBV7-9
CDR3: CASSAYRDQETQYF
DNA: TGTGCCAGCAGCGCTTACAGGGATCAAGAGACCCAGTACTTC

D: NA
size: few
J: TRBJ1-6
V: TRBV28
CDR3: CASSLDPNSPLHF
DNA: TGTGCCAGCAGTTTAGATCCGAATTCACCCCTCCACTTT

D: NA
size: few
J: TRBJ1-1
V: TRBV7-9
CDR3: CASSLAGFGTEAFF
DNA: TGTGCCAGCAGCTTAGCAGGTTTTGGAACTGAAGCTTTCTTT

D: TRBD1
size: NA
J: TRBJ1-3
V: TRBV5-1
CDR3: CASSPDRGLSGNTIYF
DNA: TGCGCCAGCAGTCCTGACAGGGGATTATCTGGAAACACCATATATTTT

D: NA
size: many
J: TRBJ2-7
V: TRBV12-5
CDR3: CASGLGPMYEQYF
DNA: TGTGCTAGTGGTTTGGGGCCCATGTACGAGCAGTACTTC

D: NA
size: NA
J: TRBJ1-2
V: TRBV20-1
CDR3: CSARNGQDYGYTF
DNA: TGCAGTGCTAGAAACGGGCAGGACTATGGCTACACCTTC

D: NA
size: NA
J: TRBJ2-7
V: TRBV18
CDR3: CASSPIESYEQYF
DNA: TGTGCCAGCTCACCAATCGAATCCTACGAGCAGTACTTC

D: NA
size: few
J: TRBJ1-1
V: TRBV7-9
CDR3: CASSRWGTEAFF
DNA: TGTGCCAGCAGCCGGTGGGGGACAGAAGCTTTCTTT